This T cell receptor beta chain was captured in a study of T cell changes during pregnancy in multiple sclerosis (dated by TCRdb to about 2019). For the wider study: The study looked at changes in the T cell repertoire across pregnancy in women with multiple sclerosis.

As concerns this clone: Its target antigen remains unknown. There are no base qualities to consult, and no much larger clone falls within one base.

Compared with germline, V lacks 1 base and J lacks 1 base; bases without a gene match: 8. Via the germline V gene, CDR1 is SGHAT and CDR2 FQNNGV. The CDR3, from cysteine to phenylalanine, totals 17 residues. Only CDR3 DNA is held: 51 bases, read in frame from base 1. Library generation was performed with the immunoSEQ multiplex PCR assay. The clones in this table, taken by TCRdb from immuneACCESS, are in-frame only. Not every clone is retained; where verified, under half of the shortfall comes from an unresolved V gene, and the cause of the rest is unknown. The sample contains tens of thousands of clones, almost 95% of them found a single time. The ten largest clones add up to 0.8% to 1% of the sample.

The rearranged chain carries TRBV11-2 and TRBJ2-7; TRBD2 fits 9 bases in the junction. The sequence came from a female donor with multiple sclerosis, enrolled in a pregnancy study. The sample here was peripheral blood, taken in the first trimester of pregnancy. CDR3 region: CASSLAASGVLSYEQYF. DNA sequence: TGTGCCAGCAGCTTAGCGGCTAGCGGGGTTCTATCCTACGAGCAGTACTTC. Full variable domain (CDR3 extended with the reference TRBV11-2 and TRBJ2-7 proteins): EAGVAQSPRYKIIEKRQSVAFWCNPISGHATLYWYQQILGQGPKLLIQFQNNGVVDDSQLPKDRFSAERLKGVDSTLKIQPAKLEDSAVYLCASSLAASGVLSYEQYFGPGTRLTVT.